The 20 T cell receptor beta chains below were found in one sample sequenced in a study of shared clonotypes between healthy human individuals (dated by TCRdb to the early 2020s). To prepare the library, the immunoSEQ multiplex PCR assay was applied. In its TCRdb copy, this immuneACCESS table keeps in-frame sequences only and misses some clones. Where compared with another copy, unresolved V genes explain less than half of these, and the others have no known cause. The sample records roughly 2.1 million clones, just over 90% of which are singletons. 1.5% to 2% of the sample goes to the ten largest clones. CD8 naive samples were obtained by positive selection for CCR7 among CD45RO-negative cells, yielding a CD45RA+CCR7+ population from which TemRA cells were excluded. Sequencing input: naive CD8+ T cells from PBMCs. In the paper's terms, the cell subset or site label means: CD45RA+CCR7+. The receptors originated from a man aged 18 to 29 in good health. Some clones in this sample may be carry-over from other donors' samples.

V and J are TRBV27 and TRBJ2-2; D uncertain. Trimming took 5 bases from V and 5 from J, leaving 21 bases between them. The CDR3 contains 17 residues. CDR1 is MNHEY and CDR2 is SMNVEV in the germline V gene (reference sequence). The CDR3: CASSGIQMRQGTGELFF. The CDR3 coding sequence is TGTGCCAGCAGTGGTATACAAATGAGGCAAGGGACCGGGGAGCTGTTTTTT.

This chain joins TRBV10-2 and TRBJ2-1, with 10 bases aligning to TRBD2. CDR3 length equals 15 residues. From germline, CDR1 is WSHSY and CDR2 SAAADI. The V segment lost 7 bases and the J segment 5 bases; nucleotides outside the gene matches: 8. DNA of the CDR3: TGCGCCAGCAATCTAGCGGGAGTCTGGAACAATGAGCAGTTCTTC. Translating it yields CASNLAGVWNNEQFF.

To note about this clone: Distinct nucleotide sequences in the sample also encode this CDR3. The J gene is TRBJ1-1, the V gene TRBV19; D ambiguous. This CDR3 is built from 13 residues. Germline loops: CDR1 LNHDA, CDR2 SQIVND (reference sequence). Trimming stripped 1 base from V and 0 bases from J, with 3 bases between. The DNA of the CDR3 is TGTGCCAGTAGTATAGTATTGAACACTGAAGCTTTCTTT. It is translated as CASSIVLNTEAFF. The whole variable domain, remainder taken from reference TRBV19 and TRBJ1-1, is DGGITQSPKYLFRKEGQNVTLSCEQNLNHDAMYWYRQDPGQGLRLIYYSQIVNDFQKGDIAEGYSVSREKKESFPLTVTSAQKNPTAFYLCASSIVLNTEAFFGQGTRLTVV.

This clone was seen once. The chain carries TRBV7-9 and TRBJ2-3, with D possibly called TRBD1 or TRBD2 (5 bases each). The V end lost 1 base, the J end lost 0 bases, and 8 bases lay between the germline ends. Germline assignment: CDR1 SEHNR and CDR2 FQNEAQ (reference sequence). CDR3 length equals 15 residues. CDR3 region: CASSLDRTSTDTQYF. The DNA for the CDR3 is TGTGCCAGCAGCTTAGACAGGACTAGCACAGATACGCAGTATTTT.

The chain is built from TRBV5-4 and TRBJ2-5; TRBD2 aligns across 13 bases. The J segment lost 4 bases and the V segment lost 5 bases, leaving 11 bases of the junction unmatched. The CDR3 has 17 amino acids. The germline gives CDR1 SGHNT, CDR2 YYREEE (reference sequence). CDR3 protein: CASSPGLAGLSGETQYF. CDR3 in DNA: TGTGCCAGCAGTCCGGGACTAGCGGGACTTTCGGGAGAGACCCAGTACTTC.

The chain carries TRBV28 and TRBJ2-5; D uncertain. V shed 3 bases and J shed 7 bases, with 12 bases lying between them. Germline CDR1 and CDR2: MDHEN and SYDVKM. This CDR3 region has 13 residues. CDR3: CASSFAALGTQYF. In DNA form, the CDR3 reads TGTGCCAGCAGTTTTGCGGCGTTGGGGACCCAGTACTTC.

V is TRBV27 and J is TRBJ2-3; D is perhaps TRBD2 (6 bases). Germline assignment: CDR1 MNHEY and CDR2 SMNVEV (reference sequence). Deletions cut 7 bases from V and 2 bases from J, with 22 bases between. The CDR3 is made up of 17 amino acids. CDR3 DNA sequence: TGTGCCAGCACAGCTCACCGCGGGACCCAAATCACAGATACGCAGTATTTT. Its protein is CASTAHRGTQITDTQYF.

The rearrangement joins TRBV11-2 to TRBJ1-2, with D possibly TRBD1 on 5 matching bases. Deletions cut 0 bases from V and 2 bases from J, with 13 bases between. From germline, CDR1 is SGHAT and CDR2 FQNNGV. The CDR3 extends over 16 amino acids. The CDR3 protein is CASSLDGDPVNYGYTF. The CDR3 region has the DNA TGTGCCAGCAGCTTAGATGGGGACCCAGTCAACTATGGCTACACCTTC. Filled out from reference TRBV11-2 and TRBJ1-2, the complete variable domain reads EAGVAQSPRYKIIEKRQSVAFWCNPISGHATLYWYQQILGQGPKLLIQFQNNGVVDDSQLPKDRFSAERLKGVDSTLKIQPAKLEDSAVYLCASSLDGDPVNYGYTFGSGTRLTVV.

V usage is TRBV4-2 and J usage is TRBJ2-1, with 9 bases identical to TRBD2. The CDR3 is made up of 17 amino acids. The trim removed 0 bases at V and 7 bases at J, leaving 10 bases unmatched. CDR1 is LGHNA and CDR2 is YNFKEQ in the germline V gene. CDR3 nucleotide sequence: TGTGCCAGCAGCCAAGATCCAGGGATCGGACTAGCGAATGAGCAGTTCTTC. This translates into CASSQDPGIGLANEQFF.

V usage is TRBV9 and J usage is TRBJ2-2; D call uncertain. CDR1 is SGDLS, CDR2 YYNGEE, per germline. Deletions cut 2 bases from V and 4 bases from J, with 9 bases between. There are 14 residues in the CDR3. The CDR3 region has the DNA TGTGCCAGCAGCGTTATCCATCTCACCGGGGAGCTGTTTTTT. It specifies CASSVIHLTGELFF.

This chain connects TRBV7-8 to TRBJ2-1; 9 positions match TRBD2. This CDR3 is 15 amino acids long. Germline V gene data show CDR1 as SGHVS and CDR2 as FQNEAQ. Trimming cost V 6 bases and J 0 bases; bases outside gene matches: 3. The CDR3 loop is CASRYSGSSYNEQFF. In DNA, the CDR3 is TGTGCCAGCAGATATAGCGGGAGCTCCTACAATGAGCAGTTCTTC.

The chain has TRBV4-1 and TRBJ2-1, with unresolved D. This CDR3 has 18 residues. Germline V CDR1 and CDR2: MGHRA, YSYEKL. V was trimmed by 1 base and J by 5 bases, leaving 21 bases between them. The DNA of the CDR3 is TGCGCCAGCAGCCAAGGATTCCTGGAGACCAGACAAAACAATGAGCAGTTCTTC. Translating gives CASSQGFLETRQNNEQFF.

This chain uses TRBV7-2 with TRBJ2-7, with D hard to call. The germline V gene encodes CDR1 SGHTA and CDR2 FQGNSA. The V end was cut by 5 bases, the J end by 2 bases, with 7 bases between. CDR3 length: 12 amino acids. DNA for the CDR3: TGTGCCAGCAGCCCTACCACCTACGAGCAGTACTTC. Translating it yields CASSPTTYEQYF. Looking up the rest from reference TRBV7-2 and TRBJ2-7 gives the full variable domain: GAGVSQSPSNKVTEKGKDVELRCDPISGHTALYWYRQSLGQGLEFLIYFQGNSAPDKSGLPSDRFSAERTGGSVSTLTIQRTQQEDSAVYLCASSPTTYEQYFGPGTRLTVT.

The genes are TRBV5-1 and TRBJ1-1; D ambiguous. Germline-derived CDR1 and CDR2 are SGHRS and YFSETQ. Trimming took 0 bases from V and 0 from J, leaving 21 bases between them. The CDR3 extends over 19 amino acids. Here the CDR3 DNA reads TGCGCCAGCAGCTTGGCGGGGAACCTAGGGCTTTCCATGAACACTGAAGCTTTCTTT. This encodes CASSLAGNLGLSMNTEAFF.

The chain employs TRBV7-3 and TRBJ2-2, with D maybe TRBD2 (6 bases). This CDR3 spans 16 amino acids. Germline-derived CDR1 and CDR2 are SGHTA and FQGTGA. Between the trimmed V and J ends, which lost 1 base and 6 bases, there was a span of 15 bases. CDR3 bases: TGTGCCAGCAGCTTAATTCGGGGGAGAAAGGCCGGGGAGCTGTTTTTT. Protein sequence: CASSLIRGRKAGELFF.

This clone was seen once. J is TRBJ1-2 and V is TRBV29-1; D is ambiguous. CDR1 and CDR2 from the germline V gene are SQVTM and ANQGSEA. The CDR3 contains 12 residues. Trimming left V 6 bases short and J 7 bases short, with 15 bases between. The chain's CDR3 is CSVSGLTGGYTF. CDR3 in DNA: TGCAGCGTCTCGGGTCTTACGGGTGGCTACACCTTC.

The rearrangement links TRBV5-4 to TRBJ2-5; 9 positions agree with TRBD2. Germline CDR1 and CDR2: SGHNT and YYREEE (reference sequence). The CDR3 totals 17 residues. The junction had 7 bases not matched to a gene; V was cut back by 1 base and J by 0 bases. The CDR3 DNA reads TGTGCCAGCAGCTTGCTTAGCGGGAGCTGGTACCAAGAGACCCAGTACTTC. It translates to CASSLLSGSWYQETQYF.

The rearrangement links TRBV11-2 to TRBJ1-3, with D maybe TRBD1 (5 bases). Germline CDR1 SGHAT, CDR2 FQNNGV. Trimming removed 4 bases at V and 4 bases at J, with 14 bases between. The CDR3 is 15 amino acids. CDR3 nucleotide sequence: TGTGCCAGCAGCTCGTCTTTAGGGGTGGGAAACACCATATATTTT. Its translation is CASSSSLGVGNTIYF.

The chain has TRBV6-5 and TRBJ1-1, with a tentative D call TRBD1 (6 bases). With 6 bases removed from V and 1 base from J, the gap between germline ends came to 12 bases. Germline CDR1 is MNHEY and CDR2 is SVGAGI. This CDR3 is built from 14 residues. The CDR3 bases are TGTGCCAGCAGACACAGGGAGGCGAACACTGAAGCTTTCTTT. As protein: CASRHREANTEAFF.

The chain employs TRBV28 and TRBJ2-2; 9 bases are a match to TRBD1. CDR3 size: 16 residues. V lost 0 bases, J lost 5 bases, and 4 bases stayed unmatched. Germline V CDR1 and CDR2: MDHEN, SYDVKM. The CDR3 region has the DNA TGTGCCAGCAGTTTATGGGACAGGGGATGGACCGGGGAGCTGTTTTTT. It encodes CASSLWDRGWTGELFF.